This entry features one TCR beta chain sequence. As it was prepared, the TCRbeta library received unique molecular identifiers. TCRdb itself ran the PCR reads through MiXCR, one entry per CDR3 protein. The table lists 450,000 to 600,000 distinct CDR3 sequences, approximately 16% of them singletons. This sample is part of a study of T-cell reconstitution after alpha-beta-depleted transplantation in children. The germline CDR1 and CDR2 sequences are MNHEY and SVGAGI. There are 16 residues in the CDR3. V dropped 4 bases and J dropped 9; count of bases not matched to a gene: 15. The clonotype comes from a human donor who donated a stem cell graft to a child with acute lymphoblastic leukemia. The sequencing used PBMCs from the stem cell graft donor, collected from the stem cell graft. The chain joins TRBV6-5 to TRBJ2-1; 7 bases line up with TRBD2. The CDR3 loop is CASSFRSAGKIFEQFF. The CDR3 DNA reads as TGTGCCAGCAGTTTCCGGTCAGCGGGAAAGATCTTTGAGCAGTTCTTC.